In its sample, the clone carrying this TCR beta chain was seen a few times. The antigen is not known. These data are taken from a study of long-term antiretroviral therapy in people with HIV. The germline V gene encodes CDR1 SGHTA and CDR2 FQGNSA. The CDR3 sequence is 11 residues long. The V end was cut by 1 base, the J end by 6 bases, with 4 bases between. The assay, immunoSEQ v3.0, was run at survey level. Some clones are missing from TCRdb's copy, which holds only in-frame ones; the method was immunoSEQ multiplex PCR. The table has about 24,000 clones, approximately 79% seen once. Overall study findings and caveats: Once patients were on ART, diversity went higher but still fell short of transplant donor controls.

The origin of this receptor is a middle-aged woman with HIV. The material was unsorted PBMCs, obtained 1.2 years after starting antiretroviral therapy. This rearrangement joins TRBV7-2 to TRBJ2-7, with no clear D. DNA of the CDR3: TGTGCCAGCAGCTTAGGGGCCGAGCAGTACTTC. Translation gives CASSLGAEQYF.